This is a list of T cell receptor beta chains from one sample in a study of blood T cell repertoires in COVID-19. This table comes from immunoSEQ multiplex PCR, and its TCRdb copy is limited to in-frame clones, with some not included. Here the sample spans some 130,000 clones, around 79% being singletons. The sample comprised peripheral blood. The receptors originated from a man aged 60-69 years with acute or convalescent COVID-19. The CDR3 runs from the conserved cysteine through the conserved F or W. D genes are given only for firm matches. Clone size appears in some rows only: once, few, many, or a class for an expanded clone.

d_call clone_size j_call v_call cdr3_nt cdr3_aa
TRBD1 . TRBJ1-6 TRBV27 TGTGCCAGCAGCTTCGGGGACAGGCGATATAATTCACCCCTCCACTTT CASSFGDRRYNSPLHF
TRBD1 . TRBJ1-1 TRBV7-2 TGTGCCAGCAGCCGCCAGTCGGGACAGGGGGGGAACACTGAAGCTTTCTTT CASSRQSGQGGNTEAFF
TRBD2 few TRBJ2-7 TRBV27 TGTGCCAGCAGTGAACGACTAGCGGGAAGCGAGCAGTACTTC CASSERLAGSEQYF
TRBD2 few TRBJ2-1 TRBV5-8 TGTGCCTTGCGAATCACTAGCGGAGCCTACAATGAGCAGTTCTTC CALRITSGAYNEQFF
TRBD1 . TRBJ2-5 TRBV4-2 TGTGCCAGCAGCTCCTCAGGGGGTCGAGAGACCCAGTACTTC CASSSSGGRETQYF
. . TRBJ1-5 TRBV24-1 TGTGCCACCAGTGGGGGACTCAATCAGCCCCAGCATTTT CATSGGLNQPQHF
. . TRBJ2-7 TRBV6-2/TRBV6-3 TGTGCCAGCAGTTACGGCAGGGGTCGAAACGAGCAGTACTTC CASSYGRGRNEQYF
TRBD2 . TRBJ2-2 TRBV7-8 TGTGCCAGCAGCTCACTAGCGGGAGGTTCGGACACCGGGGAGCTGTTTTTT CASSSLAGGSDTGELFF
. . TRBJ2-6 TRBV5-8 TGTGCCAGCAGCGCTGGAACCGGTAGCCTCTCTGGGGCCAACGTCCTGACTTTC CASSAGTGSLSGANVLTF
TRBD1 few TRBJ2-7 TRBV27 TGTGCCAGCAGTAAGGACAGGGACTACGAGCAGTACTTC CASSKDRDYEQYF
TRBD2 . TRBJ2-3 TRBV9 TGTGCCAGCAGCCTTCGGACTAGCGGGAGTTCAGATACGCAGTATTTT CASSLRTSGSSDTQYF
. . TRBJ1-2 TRBV5-1 TGCGCCAGCAGCGCCCAACAGGGTGCTAACTATGGCTACACCTTC CASSAQQGANYGYTF
. . TRBJ2-7 TRBV19 TGTGCCAGTAGGGTGGAGGGGACGGCCCCCTACGAGCAGTACTTC CASRVEGTAPYEQYF
. once TRBJ1-5 TRBV7-9 TGTGCCAGCAGCCCATCTCCGACAGGCGACGCCACGAATCAGCCCCAGCATTTT CASSPSPTGDATNQPQHF
TRBD2 . TRBJ2-1 TRBV14 TGTGCCAGCAGGCCGACTAGCGGGAGTTACAATGAGCAGTTCTTC CASRPTSGSYNEQFF
TRBD2 . TRBJ2-3 TRBV5-6 TGTGCCAGCAGCACCGTCGGGAGGGTCCGCACAGATACGCAGTATTTT CASSTVGRVRTDTQYF
. . TRBJ2-7 TRBV7-8 TGTGCCAGCAGCTTTGAACTGCTTCACCCCTACGAGCAGTACTTC CASSFELLHPYEQYF
. . TRBJ2-4 TRBV3-1/TRBV3-2 TGTGCCAGCAGCCCTCGACAGACGATTCCCCTAGCCAAAAACATTCAGTACTTC CASSPRQTIPLAKNIQYF
TRBD1 . TRBJ1-1 TRBV6-1 TGTGCCAGCAGTGCCGGGGGGGACAGGGACGGTTTAGGAGCTTTCTTT CASSAGGDRDGLGAFF
TRBD1 . TRBJ2-7 TRBV28 TGTGCCAGCAGTGGCATCGGGACAGATCTTTACGAGCAGTACTTC CASSGIGTDLYEQYF
. few TRBJ2-7 TRBV12-3/TRBV12-4 TGTGCCAGCAGCCAGGGGAAGTCCTACGAGCAGTACTTC CASSQGKSYEQYF
. . TRBJ1-4 TRBV19 TGTGCCAGTAGTATAGGCGGCGTTCCGGAAAAACTGTTTTTT CASSIGGVPEKLFF